This T cell receptor beta chain was captured in a study of T cell responses to AZD1222 COVID-19 vaccine. Findings and caveats of the study: In the spike-specific TCR repertoire, nearly half reportedly target unmutated variant regions.

Using immunoSEQ multiplex PCR, the repertoire was profiled, and TCRdb retains in-frame clones only, with some absent. The sample consists of about 130,000 clones, 70% to 90% of them appearing once. On this clone: Its antigen remains unidentified.

The germline CDR1 and CDR2 sequences are LNHDA and SQIVND (reference sequence). The V end lost 7 bases, the J end lost 7 bases, and 19 bases lay between the germline ends. The CDR3 sequence is 15 residues long. The chain has TRBV19 and TRBJ1-4, with D possibly being TRBD1 (6 bases). This specimen consisted of peripheral blood, obtained on day 0 of AZD1222 vaccination. The sequence derives from an adult in good health. CDR3 DNA sequence: TGTGCCAGTAAGGGTTTTGGGACACCAACTGAAAAACTGTTTTTT. Translating it yields CASKGFGTPTEKLFF.